This T cell receptor (beta chain) was identified in a study of cytomegalovirus exposure and HLA in healthy donors. Between the trimmed V and J ends, which lost 2 bases and 10 bases, there was a span of 18 bases. CDR3 length: 16 residues. The germline V gene has CDR1 MNHEY and CDR2 SMNVEV (reference sequence). PCR amplification relied on 60 Vbeta primers (plus 13 Jbeta primers). The data were produced by immunoSEQ multiplex PCR, yet TCRdb's version contains in-frame clones alone and is incomplete. The sample lists about 130,000 clones; around 74% were seen once. This TCR came from a woman aged 50 to 60 in good health and CMV-seropositive. Sample: PBMCs. V gene TRBV27 combines with J gene TRBJ1-6; D is possibly TRBD1 (5 bases). The CDR3 reads CASSLGGTGGISPLHF. The CDR3 DNA follows: TGTGCCAGCAGTTTAGGGGGGACTGGTGGGATCTCACCCCTCCACTTT.